The TCR beta chain under discussion was sequenced for a study of blood T cell repertoires in COVID-19. Background on the study: Acute and convalescent COVID-19 specimens originated in the United States, Italy and Spain. T cells, B-cell-depleted T cells, or PBMCs provided the cDNA or gDNA that served as material.

The repertoire was sequenced with immunoSEQ multiplex PCR; TCRdb's copy has only in-frame clones and lacks some. The repertoire has more than 300,000 clones, approximately 84% of them found once; the top ten carry roughly 4%. The germline V gene encodes CDR1 SNHLY and CDR2 FYNNEI. The V gene end was trimmed by 6 bases and the J gene end by 7 bases; junction bases not matched to a gene: 5. CDR3 length: 14 residues. Donors were grouped by their self-reported clinical history. Two negative PCRs, clearance, or symptom resolution characterized the recovered Cohort 3 donors. J is TRBJ1-4 and V is TRBV2, with 10 bases identical to TRBD1. The TCR was taken from a man aged 30-40 years who had recovered from COVID-19. Source material: PBMCs or T cells enriched from blood (not recorded which). The CDR3 DNA reads as TGTGCCAGCAGGACAGGGGGCGGTGGTGAAAAACTGTTTTTT. It specifies CASRTGGGGEKLFF.